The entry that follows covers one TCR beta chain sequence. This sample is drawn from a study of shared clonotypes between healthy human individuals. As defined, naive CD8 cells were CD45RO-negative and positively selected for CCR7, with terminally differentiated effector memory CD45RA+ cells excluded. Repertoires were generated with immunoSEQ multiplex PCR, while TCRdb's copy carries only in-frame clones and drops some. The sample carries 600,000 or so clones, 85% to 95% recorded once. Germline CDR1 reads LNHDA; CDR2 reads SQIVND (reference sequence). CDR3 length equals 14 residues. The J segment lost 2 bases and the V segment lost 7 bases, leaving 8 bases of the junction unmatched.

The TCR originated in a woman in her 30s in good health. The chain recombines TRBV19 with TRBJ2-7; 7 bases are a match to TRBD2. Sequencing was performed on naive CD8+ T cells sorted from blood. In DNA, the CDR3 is TGTGCCAGTAAGTTCGCTAGCGGAGCCTACGAGCAGTACTTC. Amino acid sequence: CASKFASGAYEQYF.